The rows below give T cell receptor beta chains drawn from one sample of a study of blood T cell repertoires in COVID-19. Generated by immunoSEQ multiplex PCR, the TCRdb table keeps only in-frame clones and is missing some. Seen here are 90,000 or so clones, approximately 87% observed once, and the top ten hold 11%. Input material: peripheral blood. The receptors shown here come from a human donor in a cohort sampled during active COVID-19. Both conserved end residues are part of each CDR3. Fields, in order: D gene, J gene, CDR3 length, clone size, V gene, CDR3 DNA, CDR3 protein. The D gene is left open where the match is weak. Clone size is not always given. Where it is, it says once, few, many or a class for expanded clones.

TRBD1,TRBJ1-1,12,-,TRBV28,TGTGCCAGCAGACTAGTGGGACAGGGGGCTTTCTTT,CASRLVGQGAFF
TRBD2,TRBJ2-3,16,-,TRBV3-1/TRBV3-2,TGTGCCAGCAGCCAACCGGGACTAGCGGGGGGAGATACGCAGTATTTT,CASSQPGLAGGDTQYF
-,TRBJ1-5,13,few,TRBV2,TGTGCCAGCAGTTCGAGGGAGGCTCAGCCCCAGCATTTT,CASSSREAQPQHF
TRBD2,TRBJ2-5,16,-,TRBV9,TGTGCCAGCAGCGTGATGGGACTAGCGGCTCAAGAGACCCAGTACTTC,CASSVMGLAAQETQYF
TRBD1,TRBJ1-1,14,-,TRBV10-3,TGTGCCATCAGGATACAGGGGGCGGATACTGAAGCTTTCTTT,CAIRIQGADTEAFF
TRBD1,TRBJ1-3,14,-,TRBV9,TGTGCCAGCAGCCCCGGGACAGCTGGAAACACCATATATTTT,CASSPGTAGNTIYF
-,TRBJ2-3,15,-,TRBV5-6,TGTGCCAGCAGTCCCCGTCCTCTTAGCACAGATACGCAGTATTTT,CASSPRPLSTDTQYF
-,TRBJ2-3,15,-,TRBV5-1,TGCGCCAGCAGCCGGGACAATAGCAGGCCAGATACGCAGTATTTT,CASSRDNSRPDTQYF
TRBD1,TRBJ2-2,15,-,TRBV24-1,TGTGCCACCAGTGACGGGACAGGCAACACCGGGGAGCTGTTTTTT,CATSDGTGNTGELFF
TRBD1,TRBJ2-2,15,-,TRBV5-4,TGTGCCAGCAGATCCGACAGGGGGGACACCGGGGAGCTGTTTTTT,CASRSDRGDTGELFF
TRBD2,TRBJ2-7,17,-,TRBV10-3,TGTGCCATCAGTGAGTCGACAATCGGTAGCGGGAGATACGAGCAGTACTTC,CAISESTIGSGRYEQYF
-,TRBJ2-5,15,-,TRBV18,TGTGCCAGCTCAGGTTTTGAAGGGGCTCAAGAGACCCAGTACTTC,CASSGFEGAQETQYF
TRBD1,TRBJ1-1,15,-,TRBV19,TGTGCCAGTAGCCGTGGGACAGCGATATACACTGAAGCTTTCTTT,CASSRGTAIYTEAFF
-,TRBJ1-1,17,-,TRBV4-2,TGTGCCAGCAGCCAAGATACAGTCCGGGACTTGAACACTGAAGCTTTCTTT,CASSQDTVRDLNTEAFF
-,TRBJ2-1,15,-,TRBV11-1,TGTGCCAGCAGCTTAGACCCTGAGGGCTACAATGAGCAGTTCTTC,CASSLDPEGYNEQFF
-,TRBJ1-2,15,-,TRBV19,TGTGCCAGTAGTATAGATCCGGTCTTCCTCTATGGCTACACCTTC,CASSIDPVFLYGYTF
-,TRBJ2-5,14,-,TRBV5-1,TGCGCCAGCAGCTTGTTAAGACAGCAAGAGACCCAGTACTTC,CASSLLRQQETQYF
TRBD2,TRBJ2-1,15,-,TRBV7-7,TGTGCTAGCAGCCAGGGGCTAGCGGGGGACAATGAGCAGTTCTTC,CASSQGLAGDNEQFF
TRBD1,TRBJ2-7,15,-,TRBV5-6,TGTGCCAGCAGCAGACTTAACAGGGGAACCTACGAGCAGTACTTC,CASSRLNRGTYEQYF
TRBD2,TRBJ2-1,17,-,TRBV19,TGTGCCAGTAGTAGTGGGAGGGGTGGACTAGGGTTGAATGAGCAGTTCTTC,CASSSGRGGLGLNEQFF
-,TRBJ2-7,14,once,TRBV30,TGTGCCTGGAGTGTCCTCGTGGAGGGAACCGAGCAGTACTTC,CAWSVLVEGTEQYF
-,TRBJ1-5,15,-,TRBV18,TGTGCCAGCTCACCACCGGAGGGAAGGAATCAGCCCCAGCATTTT,CASSPPEGRNQPQHF
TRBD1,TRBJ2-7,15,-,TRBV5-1,TGCGCCAGCAGCTTGAAGGGACAGATCTCCTACGAGCAGTACTTC,CASSLKGQISYEQYF
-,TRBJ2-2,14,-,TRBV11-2,TGTGCCAGCAGCTTAGACAGGTCCACCGGGGAGCTGTTTTTT,CASSLDRSTGELFF
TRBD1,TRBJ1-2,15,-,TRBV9,TGTGCCAGCAGCGCTAGGACAGGGGATTTATATGGCTACACCTTC,CASSARTGDLYGYTF
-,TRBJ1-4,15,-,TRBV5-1,TGCGCCAGCCGACTCAAAGGGGAAGAAGGGGAAAAACTGTTTTTT,CASRLKGEEGEKLFF
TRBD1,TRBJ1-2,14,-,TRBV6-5,TGTGCCAGCAGTTTAAGACAGGGATCTTATGGCTACACCTTC,CASSLRQGSYGYTF
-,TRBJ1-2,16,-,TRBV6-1,TGTGCCAGCAGTGAAATGCTTTCGAGTGCTATCTATGGCTACACCTTC,CASSEMLSSAIYGYTF
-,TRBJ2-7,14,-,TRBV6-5,TGTGCCAGCAGTCTACTTGGGACACCGTACGAGCAGTACTTC,CASSLLGTPYEQYF
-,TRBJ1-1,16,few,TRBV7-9,TGTGCCAGCAGCGCCCCCAGGGAGGAGTCCGGCACTGAAGCTTTCTTT,CASSAPREESGTEAFF
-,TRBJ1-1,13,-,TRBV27,TGTGCCAGCTACGGGGTCTTGAACACTGAAGCTTTCTTT,CASYGVLNTEAFF
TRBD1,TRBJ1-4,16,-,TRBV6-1,TGTGCCAGCAGTGAAGTTATGGGACAGGGGGGTGAAAAACTGTTTTTT,CASSEVMGQGGEKLFF
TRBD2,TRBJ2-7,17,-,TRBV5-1,TGCGCCAGCGCAAGATTTCTAGCGGGAGGGGAGGCCTACGAGCAGTACTTC,CASARFLAGGEAYEQYF
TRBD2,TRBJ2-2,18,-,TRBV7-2,TGTGCCAGCAGCTGGGGCGGGGGGGCCGTGAAGAGGACCGGGGAGCTGTTTTTT,CASSWGGGAVKRTGELFF
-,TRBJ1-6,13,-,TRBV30,TGTGCCTCCACCGCGGTCTCAAATTCACCCCTCCACTTT,CASTAVSNSPLHF
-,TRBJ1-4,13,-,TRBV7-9,TGTGCCAGCAGCATTCAGGCTAATGAAAAACTGTTTTTT,CASSIQANEKLFF
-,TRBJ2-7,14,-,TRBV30,TGTGCCTGGAGTACCTACGGGAGTAGTTACGAGCAGTACTTC,CAWSTYGSSYEQYF
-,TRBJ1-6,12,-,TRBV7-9,TGTGCCAGCAGCGAACAGAATTCACCCCTCCACTTT,CASSEQNSPLHF
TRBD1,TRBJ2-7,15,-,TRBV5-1,TGCGCCAGCAGCTTGGGACAGGGGGCATTCGACGAGCAGTACTTC,CASSLGQGAFDEQYF
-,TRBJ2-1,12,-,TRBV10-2,TGCGCCAGCAGTCTCTCCTACAATGAGCAGTTCTTC,CASSLSYNEQFF
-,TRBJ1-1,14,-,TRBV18,TGTGCCAGCTCACCCAGGACAACGAACACTGAAGCTTTCTTT,CASSPRTTNTEAFF
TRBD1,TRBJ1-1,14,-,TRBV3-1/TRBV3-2,TGTGCCAGCAGCCACAACAGGGGTGACACTGAAGCTTTCTTT,CASSHNRGDTEAFF
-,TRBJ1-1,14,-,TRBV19,TGTGCCAGTAGTAGCGGGACTATTAACACTGAAGCTTTCTTT,CASSSGTINTEAFF
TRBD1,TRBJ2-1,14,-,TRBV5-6,TGTGCCAGCAGCGGGACAGGAGGATACAATGAGCAGTTCTTC,CASSGTGGYNEQFF
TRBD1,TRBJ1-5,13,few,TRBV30,TGTGCCTGGGACAGGGATAGCAATCAGCCCCAGCATTTT,CAWDRDSNQPQHF
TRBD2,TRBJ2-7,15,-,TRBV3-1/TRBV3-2,TGTGCCAGCAGCAATAGGACTAGAAGTCCGGGGGAGCAGTACTTC,CASSNRTRSPGEQYF
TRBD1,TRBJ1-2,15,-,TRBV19,TGTGCCAGTAGCGAACCTGGACAGGGGGCCTATGGCTACACCTTC,CASSEPGQGAYGYTF
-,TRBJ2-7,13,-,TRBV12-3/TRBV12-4,TGTGCCAGCAGTCCCCAGAATGAGCGCGAGCAGTACTTC,CASSPQNEREQYF
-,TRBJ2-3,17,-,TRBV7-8,TGTGCCAGCAGCAGAGGTGGCTCGTTTTCAGTGAAAGATACGCAGTATTTT,CASSRGGSFSVKDTQYF
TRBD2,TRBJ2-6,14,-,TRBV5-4,TGTGCCAGCAGCTGGGAGGGGGGGGCCAACGTCCTGACTTTC,CASSWEGGANVLTF
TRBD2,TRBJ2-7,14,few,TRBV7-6,TGTGCCAGCAGCCAACTAGCGGGAGTAGGGGAGCAGTACTTC,CASSQLAGVGEQYF
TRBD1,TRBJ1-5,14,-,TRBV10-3,TGTGCCATCAGCACCGGGACAGGGAATCAGCCCCAGCATTTT,CAISTGTGNQPQHF
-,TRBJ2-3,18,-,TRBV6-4,TGTGCCAGCAGTGACTCGATCGTGGCGGGTAGAAGCACAGATACGCAGTATTTT,CASSDSIVAGRSTDTQYF
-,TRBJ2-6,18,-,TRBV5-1,TGCGCCAGCAGCTTGGTCCCAGGGTCCTCCTCTGGGGCCAACGTCCTGACTTTC,CASSLVPGSSSGANVLTF